The following is a TCR beta chain sequence with its context. The table lists this clonotype with a few counts. Its antigen remains undetermined. Base-call qualities are not available, and no considerably larger clone is one nucleotide away. Libraries were constructed by RT-PCR. Sequencer: Illumina HiSeq 2500. The raw public reads went through TCRdb reprocessing: fastp at Q25, MiXCR clone calling, in-frame beta chains kept. When rows share a CDR3 protein, they turn into one entry using the most common DNA and genes. This sample lists around 250,000 distinct CDR3 sequences; roughly an eighth were detected once. The biggest ten clones account for about 7.8% of the sample. The data belong to a study of response to subunit inactivated influenza vaccine (dated by TCRdb to 2016 to 2018). Broadly, across the study: To follow how T cells responded to a trivalent subunit inactivated influenza vaccine, the researchers relied on deep quantitative profiling of the T cell receptor repertoire. On the study overall, not on this receptor specifically: The authors suggested that each seasonal influenza vaccination may recruit only a limited number of new T cells.

The CDR3 spans 14 residues, from the cysteine through the phenylalanine. The kept DNA is CDR3 alone, 42 bases in frame from the first base. The germline V gene sets CDR1 to SGHRS and CDR2 to YFSETQ. Germline trimming: 5 bases from V, 3 bases from J; junction bases outside gene matches: 4. The clonotype originates from a man aged 50-59 years who received an inactivated influenza vaccine. Donor details come from another sample of the same person, matched by shared clones. Material: non-naive T cells sorted from PBMCs, obtained 14 to 15 days before vaccination. The intended sense of this specimen's cell subset or site label: memory T cell fraction. The chain was built from TRBV5-1 and TRBJ1-3; TRBD1 lines up with 8 middle nucleotides. The nucleotide sequence is given as TGCGCCAGCAGACCGGGGACAGGTGGAAACACCATATATTTT. This translates into CASRPGTGGNTIYF.